This record looks at one TCR beta chain sequence and its context. The antigen is unknown. The data derive from a study of cytomegalovirus exposure and HLA in healthy donors. Study summary: Prior work identified some 120 million unique TCR beta sequences in 150 million to 200 million T cells.

Study results and caveats: The HLA-A and HLA-B alleles of most subjects were reportedly predicted accurately from TCR beta sequences.

It was with 60 Vbeta and 13 Jbeta primers that the PCR ran. TCRdb keeps only in-frame clones here, not all; method: immunoSEQ multiplex PCR. The data contain 150,000 to 200,000 clones, approximately 85% of them singletons. CDR1 and CDR2 from the germline V gene are MNHNY and SVGAGI (reference sequence). Trimming took 7 bases from V and 3 from J, leaving 6 bases between them. The CDR3 is made up of 11 amino acids. This TCR was sampled from a man in his late teens or twenties in good health and CMV-seropositive. The sequenced sample consisted of PBMCs. The chain combines TRBV6-6 with TRBJ2-5; D call uncertain. The CDR3: CASKSEETQYF. CDR3 nucleotides: TGTGCCAGCAAATCAGAAGAGACCCAGTACTTC.